This T cell receptor (beta chain) was profiled in a study of cytomegalovirus exposure and HLA in healthy donors (dated by TCRdb to the late 2010s). Study-wide context: An earlier analysis of more than 550 of the donors reported roughly 300 Gb of sequence data and 117 million unique TCR beta sequences obtained from some 170 million T cells. HLA typing covered class I and class II loci at four-digit resolution. On average, roughly 240,000 unique TCR beta nucleotide sequences were sequenced per donor among a few hundred genotyped donors of the cohort, with around 19% of those sequences being non-productive. In a later genetic analysis, genome-wide SNP genotypes for about three fifths of the roughly 670 donors were used, and that subset was treated as a discovery cohort. In an earlier analysis of 500 to 650 of the donors, high-throughput TCR beta sequencing was used to judge whether each TCR beta V gene segment behaved as functional or pseudogenic. The study used immunosequencing to profile the T cell repertoires of approximately 690 subjects and linked those repertoires to cytomegalovirus serostatus. To predict cytomegalovirus infection status, the study brought together high-throughput TCR immunosequencing, statistical association of individual TCRs with disease status, and machine learning. All discovery cohort repertoires had been generated using a single sequencing platform. Along with the approximately 650-subject first cohort, a separate validation cohort of approximately 110 different subjects was used. The study aimed to test whether cataloging public T cell receptors could reveal signatures of past pathogen exposure. An early release covering approximately 600 HLA-typed donors comprised about 310 gigabases of sequencing data and approximately 80 million unique TCR sequences. Among the approximately 420 genotyped donors, 81% belonged to the genetic ancestry cluster associated with self-reported Caucasian donors. In the later analysis, no new phenotypic data were used to find candidate immune exposures; instead, reliance was placed on TCR beta sequences and their occurrence across donors. Alongside the repertoire data, information on donor age, sex, ethnicity and CMV serostatus was compiled. Typing coverage varied by locus: roughly 629-630 donors for A, B, C, DRB1 and DQB1; more than 500 for DQA1; over 600 for DPA1; roughly 470 for DPB1. Five DR-DQ haplotypes were handled as single units for association and clustering, since linkage in the cohort was strong. To study patterns of TCR occurrence, a later analysis re-analyzed previously published TCR beta repertoires from more than 550 donors and added high-resolution HLA genotyping. The paper's findings and limits, for the study overall: In a later analysis, most CMV-associated TCR beta chains were found to appear HLA-restricted, with HLA associations seemingly driven largely by CMV exposure. A cluster of highly shared sequence variants was judged likely to represent a technical artifact of the sequencing pipeline. The study gave a list of about 160 TCR beta chains associated with cytomegalovirus. Correlated functional status among segregating V segments might reflect linkage disequilibrium, but an unknown experimental factor could not be ruled out. At a false discovery rate of 0.05, a later analysis linked fewer than 20,000 TCR beta sequences to specific HLA alleles. A further reported finding was that TCR beta sequences accurately predicted the HLA-A and HLA-B alleles for most subjects in the first cohort. V-gene and J-gene trimming of TCR beta chains was associated with a missense DCLRE1C variant in a later genetic analysis, and the association was replicated in an independent cohort. Several of the top co-occurrence clusters appeared to be linked to parvovirus B19, influenza, CMV and Epstein-Barr virus, according to a later analysis. A few of the identified cytomegalovirus-associated TCR beta chains were confirmed in vitro to be specific for cytomegalovirus antigens. In an earlier analysis of 587 of the donors, most TCR beta V segments appeared in productive rearrangements about 90% or about 30% of the time, broadly matching IMGT annotations. Most TCR sequences were seen in very few donors, while some public TCRs were found in many individuals. In this cohort, only TCR beta chains were sequenced, and detectable features were limited by the absence of alpha or paired-chain data. CMV serostatus was the only immune exposure information available for the cohort. Because some donors lacked HLA typing at each locus, the association tests relied only on the typed subset. In a later genetic analysis, fewer N-insertions in productive TCRs were reported among donors in an Asian-associated ancestry cluster than the roughly 700-donor mean. The earlier analysis of fewer than 750 of the donors excluded seventeen rarely observed V segments, including chromosome 9 orphons, because counts were too low. In a later analysis, HLA-associated TCR beta chains showed more clonal expansion and lower generation probabilities than non-associated chains that were equally common. The 87-base-pair reads could not distinguish some IMGT-functional V segments, including TRBV6-2 and TRBV6-3, so those segments were excluded. It was suggested by the authors that the approach could potentially be generalized to other disease states and immunological phenotypes. Sequencing depth was assumed to be roughly uniform across donors in the presence/absence analyses, though that assumption may not hold. In both the original and validation cohorts, the classifier was reported to diagnose cytomegalovirus status with high specificity and sensitivity. A later analysis found that TCR association rates varied across HLA loci, with DRB1 alleles showing the most associated TCRs and HLA-C alleles the fewest. When HLA alleles, especially DR and DQ, strongly co-occurred, attributing TCR associations to individual alleles was difficult.

There are 15 amino acids in the CDR3, from cysteine to phenylalanine inclusive. Of all the DNA, just the CDR3 is kept, 45 bases in frame from base 1. A distance of 14 bases separates the germline ends of V and J, which lose 4 bases and 0 bases respectively. Via the germline V gene, CDR1 is SQVTM and CDR2 ANQGSEA. The library was built by means of the immunoSEQ multiplex PCR assay. For the multiplex PCR, a mixture combining 60 forward primers for TCR Vbeta segments and 13 reverse primers for TCR Jbeta segments was used. Amplification of the CDR3 region of rearranged TCR beta genes was performed with a multiplex PCR assay on genomic DNA. Amplified TCR beta libraries were sequenced as 87-base-pair reads on the Illumina HiSeq System. Concerning the study's data processing: A later analysis tallied roughly 78 million unique TCR beta chains across the 550 to 850 repertoires, and about 10 million of those chains were shared by two or more donors. Raw reads were error-corrected and collapsed into unique sequences by a nearest-neighbor algorithm in which closely related sequences were merged to remove PCR and sequencing errors. V, D and J gene segments were assigned by aligning CDR3 sequences to IMGT reference sequences. For a sequence to be retained, a match of at least six nucleotides was required to both a V gene segment and a J gene segment. Rearrangements were called productive when the CDR3 lacked stop codons and stayed in frame with V and J; all others were non-productive. Following IMGT convention, CDR3 was defined as the stretch from the second conserved V-encoded cysteine to the conserved J-encoded phenylalanine. In an earlier analysis of some 550 of the donors, sequences lacking an unambiguous match to a single V gene segment were excluded. In an earlier analysis of several hundred of the donors, V segments were called functional above 56.7% productive rearrangements and were called segregating when the between-donor standard deviation exceeded 5%. To diagnose cytomegalovirus status from the catalog of TCR beta chain sequences, a statistical classification framework was built. In a later analysis, TCR nucleotide sequences were compared against IMGT/GENE-DB human TR gene sequences so that V and J genes could be assigned. Using the TCRdist pipeline, a later analysis assigned CDR3 sequences along with most-parsimonious VDJ recombination scenarios. In a later analysis, every TCR beta chain was defined by the combination of its CDR3 amino acid sequence and its V-gene family, and reads without a unique V-gene family were dropped. To address suspected cross-contamination and a sequencing artifact, a later analysis removed approximately 590 highly shared, low-generation-probability nucleotide sequences. For each public chain, a later analysis derived a clonal expansion index from normalized ranks of inferred template counts within each repertoire. A later analysis computed generation probabilities with a VDJ recombination model fitted to out-of-frame rearrangements, and checked the results against IGoR. In a later analysis, hypergeometric tests were used to score TCR-TCR, TCR-HLA and TCR-CMV co-occurrence, with a repertoire-size bias correction applied to TCR pairs. To estimate false discovery rates, a later analysis permuted the HLA or CMV assignments 20 times. A later analysis grouped co-occurring TCRs with DBSCAN, adding TCRdist sequence similarity when clustering within HLA-allele-positive subsets. Co-occurrence clustering excluded repertoires with fewer than 30,000 or more than 120,000 public chains, plus five with anomalous nucleotide sharing. This immuneACCESS table, as held by TCRdb, lists in-frame sequences with V and J called but not all clones. Of the missing ones, under half trace to an unresolved V gene in checked studies; the others have no known cause. That table furnishes V, J and clone size, whereas the DNA furnished D and trimming. The sample table holds under 200,000 clones, of which around 80% were seen once. The ten biggest clones cover 1% of the sample.

On this clone: Its antigen is currently not known. The record has no base qualities; no much larger clone is one base away.

The cohort comprised 670 or so healthy bone marrow donors. Cohort members were all nominally healthy when sampled, although unrecorded immune exposures were likely present. The donor tested CMV seropositive, placing the donor among the roughly 270 seropositive members of the cohort. Every donor gave a peripheral blood sample, and the peripheral blood mononuclear cells from that sample were used for TCR beta sequencing. Genomic DNA extraction from the blood cell samples was performed with the Qiagen DNeasy Blood Extraction Kit. Sequenced input: PBMCs. This TCR was recovered from a woman aged 50 to 65 in good health and CMV-seropositive. The rearranged segments are TRBV29-1 and TRBJ2-3, and perhaps TRBD1 as D gene, on 6 matching bases. The DNA sequence is TGCAGCGTTGCTGCAGGGGTACATAGCACAGATACGCAGTATTTT. Translated, this gives CSVAAGVHSTDTQYF.